The TCR delta chain under discussion was sequenced for a study of γδ T cells in repeated Plasmodium falciparum infection. Study overall: Donors had four controlled P. falciparum NF54 infections over roughly 640 days. Regarding the study as a whole: Malian children's Vdelta2-negative repertoires appeared more expanded and less diverse than Australians'.

This CDR3 has 19 residues. Per germline, CDR1 GEAIGNYY and CDR2 EKD. Vgamma9/Vdelta2+ and Vdelta2-negative gammadelta T cells were flow-sorted from PBMC for bulk sequencing. This clone occurred a few times. The target antigen is unknown. Only one base separates this from a far larger clonotype, so it likely reflects a read error. The sample carries other DNA sequences with the same CDR3. TCRdb fed the multiplex PCR reads into CATT to redo clone calling. The repertoire holds about 89,000 delta-chain clones, more than 1.4% seen once, with 8.5% to 10% in the top ten. This clonotype was obtained from a pool of human donors (malaria-infected and uninfected, not separated). With the J gene uncalled, the V gene is TRDV2; TRDD3 is the table's D call, not checked against the DNA. The sequenced sample consisted of gamma-delta T cells from blood. CDR3 coding DNA: TGTGCCTGTGACCTTTACTGGGGGGTGCAATTCTGGGACACCCGACAAATGTTTTTC. This sequence encodes CACDLYWGVQFWDTRQMFF.